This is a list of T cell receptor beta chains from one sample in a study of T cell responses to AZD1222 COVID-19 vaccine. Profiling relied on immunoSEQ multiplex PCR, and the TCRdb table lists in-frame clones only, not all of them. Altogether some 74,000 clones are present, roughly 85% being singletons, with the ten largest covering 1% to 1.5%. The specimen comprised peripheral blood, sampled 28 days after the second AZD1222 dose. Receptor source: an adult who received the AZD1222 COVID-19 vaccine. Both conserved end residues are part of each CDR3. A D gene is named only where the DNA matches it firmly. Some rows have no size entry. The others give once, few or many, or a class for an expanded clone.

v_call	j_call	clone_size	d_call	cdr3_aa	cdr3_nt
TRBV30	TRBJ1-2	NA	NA	CAWSWTPPYYGYTF	TGTGCCTGGAGTTGGACTCCTCCCTACTATGGCTACACCTTC
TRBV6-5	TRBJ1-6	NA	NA	CASTQQGALSPLHF	TGTGCCAGCACCCAACAGGGTGCGTTGTCACCCCTCCACTTT
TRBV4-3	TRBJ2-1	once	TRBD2	CASSQELAGEAQFF	TGCGCCAGCAGCCAAGAACTAGCGGGAGAGGCGCAGTTCTTC
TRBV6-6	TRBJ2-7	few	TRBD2	CASSRALAGARHEQYF	TGTGCCAGCAGTAGAGCCCTAGCGGGAGCTCGGCACGAGCAGTACTTC
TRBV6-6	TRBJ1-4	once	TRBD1	CASNTGGKLFF	TGTGCCAGCAACACAGGGGGCAAACTGTTTTTT
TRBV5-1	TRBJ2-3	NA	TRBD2	CASSLRSGRATDTQYF	TGCGCCAGCAGCTTGAGGAGCGGGAGGGCGACAGATACGCAGTATTTT
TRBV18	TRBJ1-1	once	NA	CASVTDPNETEAFF	TGTGCCAGCGTCACCGATCCTAACGAAACTGAAGCTTTCTTT
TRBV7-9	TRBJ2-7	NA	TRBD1	CASSPGQVEQYF	TGTGCCAGCAGCCCCGGACAGGTAGAGCAGTACTTC
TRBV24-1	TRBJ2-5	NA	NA	CATSAGPGRKDSQYQETQYF	TGTGCCACCAGTGCAGGCCCCGGCCGGAAGGACTCCCAGTACCAAGAGACCCAGTACTTC
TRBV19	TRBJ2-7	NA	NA	CASSTEGQGLFYEQYF	TGTGCCAGTAGTACGGAAGGACAAGGGTTATTTTACGAGCAGTACTTC
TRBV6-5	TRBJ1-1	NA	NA	CASSTLTGNTEAFF	TGTGCCAGCAGTACCCTAACAGGGAACACTGAAGCTTTCTTT
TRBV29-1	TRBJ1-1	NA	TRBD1	CSVRAGTANTEAFF	TGCAGCGTGCGAGCCGGGACAGCTAACACTGAAGCTTTCTTT
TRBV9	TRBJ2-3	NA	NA	CASSAPPPADTQYF	TGTGCCAGCAGCGCACCCCCCCCCGCGGATACGCAGTATTTT
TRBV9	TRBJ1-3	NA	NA	CASSVEAGSSGNTIYF	TGTGCCAGCAGCGTAGAGGCAGGGTCGAGTGGAAACACCATATATTTT
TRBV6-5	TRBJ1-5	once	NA	CASKQLVVSNQPQHF	TGTGCCAGCAAGCAGTTAGTTGTGAGCAATCAGCCCCAGCATTTT
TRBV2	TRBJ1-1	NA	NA	CAARLFSGTEAFF	TGTGCCGCCAGGCTTTTTTCCGGGACTGAAGCTTTCTTT
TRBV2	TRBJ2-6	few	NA	CASSELYGSGANVLTF	TGTGCCAGCAGTGAATTATACGGCTCTGGGGCCAACGTCCTGACTTTC
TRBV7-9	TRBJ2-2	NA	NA	CASSSDLGELFF	TGTGCCAGCAGCTCGGACCTCGGGGAGCTGTTTTTT
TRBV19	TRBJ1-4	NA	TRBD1	CASGDRGRSEKLFF	TGTGCCTCCGGGGACAGGGGGCGAAGTGAAAAACTGTTTTTT
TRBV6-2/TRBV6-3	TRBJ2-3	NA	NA	CASSYSNVESRRRSTDTQYF	TGTGCCAGCAGTTACTCGAACGTTGAGAGCAGGAGACGGAGCACAGATACGCAGTATTTT
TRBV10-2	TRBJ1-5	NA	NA	CASREAGVNQPQHF	TGCGCCAGCAGGGAGGCCGGAGTCAATCAGCCCCAGCATTTT
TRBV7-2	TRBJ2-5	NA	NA	CASSLVPGAFQETQYF	TGTGCCAGCAGCTTAGTGCCCGGGGCCTTTCAAGAGACCCAGTACTTC